The 2 T cell receptor beta chains listed next were all sequenced from one sample in a study of blood T cell repertoires in COVID-19. Generated by immunoSEQ multiplex PCR, the TCRdb table keeps only in-frame clones and is missing some. The top ten hold 1.8% of the sample, which has 210,000 or so clones, under 90% seen once. Sequencing was carried out using PBMCs or T cells enriched from blood (not recorded which). These receptors originate from a man in his fifties or sixties who had recovered from COVID-19.

This chain joins TRBV27 and TRBJ2-2; a weak D match, TRBD2 (6 bases). CDR3 length equals 14 residues. CDR1 is MNHEY and CDR2 is SMNVEV in the germline V gene (reference sequence). Trimming removed 8 bases at V and 5 bases at J, with 15 bases between. CDR3 sequence reads: CASRRGRETGELFF. The CDR3 nucleotides are TGTGCCAGCCGGCGGGGCAGGGAGACCGGGGAGCTGTTTTTT.

The chain employs TRBV5-1 and TRBJ1-1, with D maybe TRBD1 (6 bases). V dropped 3 bases and J dropped 5 bases, with 17 bases sitting between them. The CDR3 is 15 amino acids. Germline V gene lookup returns CDR1 SGHRS and CDR2 YFSETQ. This CDR3 is CASSSPSRGETEAFF. The CDR3 bases are TGCGCCAGCAGCTCCCCGTCCAGGGGTGAGACTGAAGCTTTCTTT.